This entry is about one T cell receptor (beta chain). This entry comes from a study of blood T cell repertoires in COVID-19. Study as a whole: Donors in the United States, Italy and Spain gave samples during acute or convalescent COVID-19. In each case, the material was cDNA or gDNA derived from T cells, B-cell-depleted T cells, or PBMCs.

In the authors' methods: Cell counts per sample came from amplifying reference gene primers. Produced via immunoSEQ multiplex PCR; TCRdb's table is partial and in-frame only. That table gives V, J and clone size, and the DNA gave D and trimming. The table records tens of thousands of clones, around 80% of them present only once. Trimming removed 1 base at V and 6 bases at J, with 16 bases between. There are 16 residues in the CDR3. Germline CDR1 LGHDT, CDR2 YNNKEL (reference sequence). The TCR sequence derives from a woman older than 75 with acute or convalescent COVID-19. The sequenced sample was peripheral blood. The rearrangement uses TRBV3-1 (or the pseudogene TRBV3-2) and TRBJ2-1; D is perhaps TRBD2 (5 bases). The CDR3: CASSQANRARGNEQFF. CDR3 nucleotide sequence: TGTGCCAGCAGCCAAGCAAACCGGGCCCGGGGCAATGAGCAGTTCTTC.